Following are 23 T cell receptor beta chains from one sample sequenced in a study of T cell responses to AZD1222 COVID-19 vaccine (dated by TCRdb to the early 2020s). In light of the paper, this sample's time point label describes: about 28 days (+/-7) after the second vaccine dose. The library was produced with the immunoSEQ multiplex PCR assay. TCRdb retrieved this table from immuneACCESS and kept in-frame rearrangements only. Not all clones are present; in checked studies, unresolved V genes account for under half, and no reason is known for the remainder. This sample holds 180,000 or so clones; 88% were observed only once. The ten largest clones represent 25% to 30% of the sample. The source material was peripheral blood, sampled 28 days after the second AZD1222 dose. The receptors stem from an adult who received the AZD1222 COVID-19 vaccine.

This clone appeared a single time. The V and J genes are TRBV6-1 and TRBJ2-3; possible D gene TRBD2, 6 bases. The CDR3 sequence is 15 residues long. With 3 bases removed from V and 2 bases from J, the gap between germline ends came to 12 bases. Germline V CDR1 and CDR2: MNHNS, SASEGT. The CDR3 loop is CASSERAGYTDTQYF. CDR3 sequence (DNA): TGTGCCAGCAGTGAGAGAGCGGGCTACACAGATACGCAGTATTTT.

The count of this clone is one. The chain carries TRBV6-5 and TRBJ1-5; D not resolved. Germline assignment: CDR1 MNHEY and CDR2 SVGAGI. The CDR3 covers 14 residues. Trimming cost V 4 bases and J 0 bases, with 7 bases left between them. CDR3 loop: CASSSRTSNQPQHF. The DNA for the CDR3 is TGTGCCAGCAGTTCCAGGACTAGCAATCAGCCCCAGCATTTT.

In its sample, this clone was seen a few times. The rearrangement links TRBV12-5 to TRBJ2-1; 7 nucleotides match TRBD2. Germline lookup yields CDR1 LGHNT and CDR2 FRNRAP. V shed 8 bases and J 0 bases; nucleotides not matched to a gene: 4. The CDR3 loop spans 14 amino acids. The CDR3 is CASLRGSSYNEQFF. CDR3 coding DNA: TGTGCTAGTCTTCGCGGGAGCTCCTACAATGAGCAGTTCTTC.

The chain is built from TRBV7-9 and TRBJ1-6; no reliable D call. This CDR3 spans 14 amino acids. V was shortened by 7 bases and J by 5 bases, with 12 bases between the two germline ends. The germline V gene has CDR1 SEHNR and CDR2 FQNEAQ (reference sequence). The CDR3 coding sequence is TGTGCCAGCAATACCGGGCAGAATAATTCACCCCTCCACTTT. The encoded protein is CASNTGQNNSPLHF.

The CDR3 DNA reads TGTGCCAGCAGCTTAGGGCTAGCGAAGAGCACAGATACGCAGTATTTT. This encodes CASSLGLAKSTDTQYF. The chain is built from TRBV11-3 and TRBJ2-3; TRBD2 is a possible D gene (6 bases). V shed 1 base and J shed 0 bases, with 11 bases lying between them. CDR3 length equals 16 residues. The germline V gene encodes CDR1 SGHNT and CDR2 YENEEA.

The chain uses TRBV10-3 and TRBJ1-1; D is unresolved. V was cut by 10 bases and J by 0 bases, with 15 bases left in between. The V gene's germline CDR1 is ENHRY and CDR2 SYGVKD. This CDR3 has 14 amino acids. CDR3 in amino acids: CATKVGDMNTEAFF. The CDR3 DNA reads TGTGCCACCAAGGTGGGAGACATGAACACTGAAGCTTTCTTT.

The chain joins TRBV4-2 to TRBJ2-7, with D perhaps TRBD1 (5 bases). In germline, CDR1 is LGHNA, CDR2 YNFKEQ. The CDR3 runs 11 residues. V lost 4 bases, J lost 4 bases, and 5 bases lay in between. In DNA, the CDR3 is TGTGCCAGCAGCCCAGGGTACGAGCAGTACTTC. Its protein product is CASSPGYEQYF.

The chain couples TRBV10-3 to TRBJ2-5; D is undetermined. The germline V gene has CDR1 ENHRY and CDR2 SYGVKD. Trimming took 3 bases from V and 5 from J, leaving 13 bases between them. The CDR3 is made up of 14 amino acids. CDR3 sequence reads: CAISDVGPAETQYF. CDR3 sequence (DNA): TGTGCCATCAGTGATGTTGGGCCAGCGGAGACCCAGTACTTC.

The chain carries TRBV6-1 and TRBJ2-7; no reliable D call. This CDR3 region has 11 residues. The germline V gene encodes CDR1 MNHNS and CDR2 SASEGT. V was trimmed by 3 bases and J by 3 bases, leaving 3 bases between them. CDR3 residues: CASSDRYEQYF. The CDR3 coding sequence is TGTGCCAGCAGTGATCGCTACGAGCAGTACTTC.

This rearrangement joins TRBV5-8 to TRBJ2-6, with D maybe TRBD1 (5 bases). Germline V lookup: CDR1 SGHTS, CDR2 YDEGEE. V lost 5 bases, J lost 4 bases, and 13 bases lay in between. The length of the CDR3 is 15 residues. The CDR3 spells CASRSSGSGANVLTF. The CDR3 DNA follows: TGTGCCAGCAGGTCATCAGGGTCAGGGGCCAACGTCCTGACTTTC. Together with reference TRBV5-8 and TRBJ2-6, the CDR3 gives the full variable domain: EAGVTQSPTHLIKTRGQQATLRCSPISGHTSVYWYQQALGLGLQFLLWYDEGEERNRGNFPPRFSGRQFPNYSSELNVNALELEDSALYLCASRSSGSGANVLTFGAGSRLTVL.

The V gene is TRBV7-3, the J gene TRBJ1-1; TRBD1 agrees at 12 bases. Unmatched junction bases numbered 4, after V lost 0 bases and J lost 2 bases. The CDR3 consists of 17 residues. The germline gives CDR1 SGHTA, CDR2 FQGTGA. The CDR3 DNA sequence: TGTGCCAGCAGCTTAACCGGGACAGGGGGCAAAAACACTGAAGCTTTCTTT. Translated, it gives CASSLTGTGGKNTEAFF.

This chain joins TRBV6-2 or TRBV6-3 and TRBJ2-5; 12 nucleotides align to TRBD2. V shed 0 bases and J 4 bases; nucleotides not matched to a gene: 9. The CDR3 spans 18 residues. Germline V gene sequence: CDR1 MNHEY, CDR2 SVGEGT. The chain's CDR3 is CASSYSTVLAGGGETQYF. In DNA, the CDR3 is TGTGCCAGCAGTTACTCTACAGTTCTAGCGGGAGGGGGAGAGACCCAGTACTTC.

V gene TRBV28 combines with J gene TRBJ1-1; D is perhaps TRBD1 (6 bases). V gave up 8 bases and J gave up 0 bases, with 10 bases separating them. CDR3 size: 13 residues. Germline V gene sequence: CDR1 MDHEN, CDR2 SYDVKM. CDR3 nucleotide sequence: TGTGCCAGCGGGGGGCACATGAACACTGAAGCTTTCTTT. Translating gives CASGGHMNTEAFF.

The rearrangement links TRBV3-1 (or the pseudogene TRBV3-2) to TRBJ2-3, with a tentative D call TRBD2 (5 bases). V gave up 0 bases and J gave up 8 bases, with 9 bases separating them. Germline V gene sequence: CDR1 LGHDT, CDR2 YNNKEL (reference sequence). The CDR3 contains 13 residues. CDR3 in DNA: TGTGCCAGCAGCCAAGAGAAGCGGTCTACGCAGTATTTT. Translating it yields CASSQEKRSTQYF.

This clone appeared once. The V call is TRBV28, the J call TRBJ2-5; D uncertain. V dropped 6 bases and J dropped 3 bases, with 14 bases sitting between them. The germline gives CDR1 MDHEN, CDR2 SYDVKM. The CDR3 is 14 residues long. The CDR3, as DNA: TGTGCCAGCAGCCCTCCGACACCCAAAGAGACCCAGTACTTC. Protein sequence: CASSPPTPKETQYF.

The chain uses TRBV28 and TRBJ2-1; 7 bases are shared with TRBD1. Germline assignment: CDR1 MDHEN and CDR2 SYDVKM. J gave up 0 bases and V 1 base, and 3 bases lay outside the gene matches. CDR3 length equals 16 residues. In DNA, the CDR3 is TGTGCCAGCAGTTTATTGGGGGACAGCTCCTACAATGAGCAGTTCTTC. This encodes CASSLLGDSSYNEQFF.

The genes are TRBV30 and TRBJ1-6; possibly TRBD1 for D (5 bases). The V and J ends lost 3 bases and 6 bases respectively, with 24 bases between them. The CDR3 is 18 amino acids. Germline loops: CDR1 GTSNPN, CDR2 SVGIG (reference sequence). The CDR3 DNA is TGTGCCTGGAGCCCTATAGGGCAGGGTACTTCTCCTAATTCACCCCTCCACTTT. Amino acids: CAWSPIGQGTSPNSPLHF.

This sequence joins TRBV7-9 and TRBJ2-5, with 7 bases fitting TRBD1. V shed 0 bases and J 3 bases; nucleotides not matched to a gene: 1. The germline CDR1 and CDR2 sequences are SEHNR and FQNEAQ (reference sequence). The CDR3 is made up of 14 amino acids. The DNA for the CDR3 is TGTGCCAGCAGCTTAGCTCAGGGGGAAGAGACCCAGTACTTC. It is translated as CASSLAQGEETQYF.

This sequence joins TRBV6-2 or TRBV6-3 and TRBJ1-5; no definite D call. Trimming took off 5 bases at V and 1 base at J, with 9 bases between the two ends. Germline CDR1 and CDR2: MNHEY and SVGEGT. The CDR3 runs to 14 residues. The CDR3 region has the DNA TGTGCCAGCAGTCTTGGATCCAGCAATCAGCCCCAGCATTTT. Its protein product is CASSLGSSNQPQHF.

This clone has only one observation. The gene calls are TRBV6-5 and TRBJ2-2; no clear D. The V end was cut by 7 bases, the J end by 6 bases, with 15 bases between. The CDR3 loop spans 14 amino acids. Germline CDR1 is MNHEY and CDR2 is SVGAGI. The CDR3 spells CASIGLGPAGELFF. CDR3 DNA sequence: TGTGCCAGCATTGGTTTGGGTCCCGCCGGGGAGCTGTTTTTT.

V usage is TRBV4-2 and J usage is TRBJ1-4; 11 bases fit TRBD1. Germline lookup yields CDR1 LGHNA and CDR2 YNFKEQ. This CDR3 has 15 residues. Germline trimming cut 3 bases from V and 7 bases from J; bases unmatched to any gene: 4. In nucleotides, the CDR3 is TGTGCCAGCAGCCAGGACAGGGGGCGAAGTGAAAAACTGTTTTTT. Residues: CASSQDRGRSEKLFF.

The chain combines TRBV4-1 with TRBJ1-2, with 7 bases identical to TRBD1. Germline V CDR1 and CDR2: MGHRA, YSYEKL. CDR3 size: 15 residues. The junction had 6 bases not matched to a gene; V was cut back by 2 bases and J by 3 bases. CDR3 in amino acids: CASSQYQGGDYGYTF. The CDR3 coding sequence is TGCGCCAGCAGCCAATACCAGGGGGGGGACTATGGCTACACCTTC.

The gene calls are TRBV27 and TRBJ2-1; 12 nucleotides agree with TRBD1. The junction had 9 bases not matched to a gene; V was cut back by 7 bases and J by 8 bases. CDR1 is MNHEY, CDR2 SMNVEV, per germline (reference sequence). There are 15 residues in the CDR3. In nucleotides, the CDR3 is TGTGCCAGCAATCGCTTGGGACAGGGGGCTGATGAGCAGTTCTTC. It encodes CASNRLGQGADEQFF.